The 8 T cell receptor beta chains listed next were all sequenced from one sample in a study of post-analysis software for immune sequencing data. Overall study results and limits: Patients had higher frequencies than controls of roughly 5 TRBV segments, including TRBV5-6, TRBV5-1 and TRBV20-1.

The TCR beta cDNA libraries contained unique molecular identifiers. TCRdb called the PCR reads again in MiXCR, with one record for every CDR3 protein. Among hundreds of thousands of distinct CDR3 sequences listed, just under 30% were seen once. These receptors are not linked to any known antigen. The sequencing input was blood. The source of these receptors is a girl between 5 and 17 years old with multiple sclerosis.

The rearrangement uses TRBV20-1 and TRBJ1-2, with D maybe TRBD1 (6 bases). The CDR3 has 14 amino acids. CDR1 DFQATT and CDR2 SNEGSKA come from the germline V gene (reference sequence). V lost 5 bases to trimming and J lost 6 bases, with 19 bases between them. The CDR3 DNA follows: TGCAGTGCTGGTTTCGGGGGCCGGCGTGATGGCTACACCTTC. It yields the protein CSAGFGGRRDGYTF.

The chain carries TRBV10-3 and TRBJ2-2; D is uncertain. Germline V CDR1 and CDR2: ENHRY, SYGVKD. The CDR3 has 15 residues. The V end was cut by 4 bases, the J end by 0 bases, with 9 bases between. The CDR3 DNA reads TGTGCCATCAGTGGCTCGGTCGCGAACACCGGGGAGCTGTTTTTT. It specifies CAISGSVANTGELFF.

This clonotype was detected a few times. The V call is TRBV7-8, the J call TRBJ2-5; D might be TRBD2 (5 bases). V was cut by 1 base and J by 5 bases, with 14 bases left in between. The CDR3 has 15 residues. CDR1 and CDR2 from the germline V gene are SGHVS and FQNEAQ. The CDR3 here is CASSLVVLAWETQYF. CDR3 nucleotide sequence: TGTGCCAGCAGCTTAGTTGTGCTAGCTTGGGAGACCCAGTACTTC.

This clonotype has only a few counts. The rearrangement joins TRBV11-2 to TRBJ2-7, with D tentatively TRBD2 (5 bases). The CDR3 contains 13 residues. Trimming stripped 5 bases from V and 6 bases from J, with 14 bases between. The germline gives CDR1 SGHAT, CDR2 FQNNGV. The CDR3 region is CASSVSGRGEQYF. The CDR3, as DNA: TGTGCCAGCAGCGTTAGTGGCCGGGGCGAGCAGTACTTC.

The chain uses TRBV4-3 and TRBJ1-2; perhaps TRBD1 as D (5 bases). Germline CDR1 is LGHNA and CDR2 is YSLEER. The V and J ends lost 0 bases and 8 bases respectively, with 13 bases between them. There are 14 residues in the CDR3. The DNA for the CDR3 is TGCGCCAGCAGCCAAGATCAGGGTTCCAACGGCTACACCTTC. It is translated as CASSQDQGSNGYTF.

This clonotype was seen once. The rearrangement joins TRBV20-1 to TRBJ1-2, with unresolved D. The CDR3 is 13 residues long. CDR1 is DFQATT, CDR2 SNEGSKA, per germline (reference sequence). V was cut by 6 bases and J by 4 bases, with 15 bases left in between. The CDR3 is CSAPWEGSYGYTF. DNA of the CDR3: TGCAGTGCCCCCTGGGAGGGCAGCTATGGCTACACCTTC.

The chain uses TRBV20-1 and TRBJ2-7; D tentatively reads TRBD1 or TRBD2 (5 bases each). Germline values: CDR1 DFQATT, CDR2 SNEGSKA (reference sequence). This CDR3 comprises 13 residues. Deletions cut 5 bases from V and 0 bases from J, with 11 bases between. The DNA for the CDR3 is TGCAGTGCTGGGGACCCTTCCTCCTACGAGCAGTACTTC. This encodes CSAGDPSSYEQYF.

The rearrangement joins TRBV20-1 to TRBJ1-5; a weak D match, TRBD1 (5 bases). CDR3 length equals 14 residues. The V gene lost 6 bases and the J gene lost 0 bases, with 12 bases spanning the gap. Per germline, CDR1 DFQATT and CDR2 SNEGSKA (reference sequence). CDR3 protein: CSADGAGSNQPQHF. As DNA, the CDR3 is TGCAGTGCCGACGGGGCGGGTAGCAATCAGCCCCAGCATTTT.